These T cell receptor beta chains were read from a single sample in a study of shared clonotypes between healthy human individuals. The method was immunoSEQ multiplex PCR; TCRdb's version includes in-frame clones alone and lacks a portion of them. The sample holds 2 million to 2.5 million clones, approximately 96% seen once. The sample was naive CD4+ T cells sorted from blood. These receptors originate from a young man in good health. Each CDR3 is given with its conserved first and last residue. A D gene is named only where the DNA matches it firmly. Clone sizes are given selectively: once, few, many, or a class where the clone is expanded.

CDR3aa: CAWSYGGRGGEKLFF
CDR3nt: TGTGCCTGGAGTTATGGCGGCAGGGGGGGTGAAAAACTGTTTTTT
v_gene: TRBV30
j_gene: TRBJ1-4
abundance: once
d_gene: TRBD1

CDR3aa: CASSETGGTETQYF
CDR3nt: TGTGCTAGCAGCGAGACAGGGGGCACGGAGACCCAGTACTTC
v_gene: TRBV7-7
j_gene: TRBJ2-5
abundance: once
d_gene: TRBD1

CDR3aa: CASSLHSGQGYEQYF
CDR3nt: TGTGCCAGTAGTCTCCACTCGGGACAGGGGTACGAGCAGTACTTC
v_gene: TRBV28
j_gene: TRBJ2-7
abundance: -
d_gene: TRBD1

CDR3aa: CASSLDKAVYEQYF
CDR3nt: TGTGCCAGCAGCTTGGATAAGGCGGTCTACGAGCAGTACTTC
v_gene: TRBV7-2
j_gene: TRBJ2-7
abundance: -
d_gene: -

CDR3aa: CASSLGAALGEQFF
CDR3nt: TGTGCCAGCAGCTTAGGGGCGGCTTTGGGTGAGCAGTTCTTC
v_gene: TRBV11-2
j_gene: TRBJ2-1
abundance: -
d_gene: -

CDR3aa: CASSPSGRSTDTQYF
CDR3nt: TGTGCCAGTAGTCCTAGCGGGCGGAGCACAGATACGCAGTATTTT
v_gene: TRBV19
j_gene: TRBJ2-3
abundance: -
d_gene: TRBD2

CDR3aa: CASSLGASGSTDTQYF
CDR3nt: TGTGCCAGCAGCTTGGGAGCTAGCGGAAGCACAGATACGCAGTATTTT
v_gene: TRBV5-4
j_gene: TRBJ2-3
abundance: -
d_gene: TRBD2

CDR3aa: CASRTDRGSYEQYF
CDR3nt: TGTGCCAGCAGGACGGACAGGGGCTCCTACGAGCAGTACTTC
v_gene: TRBV25-1
j_gene: TRBJ2-7
abundance: -
d_gene: TRBD1

CDR3aa: CASSFTKTHEQYF
CDR3nt: TGTGCCAGCAGCTTCACGAAGACCCACGAGCAGTACTTC
v_gene: TRBV13
j_gene: TRBJ2-7
abundance: -
d_gene: -

CDR3aa: CAWSPLGSLNTEAFF
CDR3nt: TGTGCCTGGAGTCCCTTGGGCAGTTTGAACACTGAAGCTTTCTTT
v_gene: TRBV30
j_gene: TRBJ1-1
abundance: -
d_gene: -

CDR3aa: CASSGTQGAYTEAFF
CDR3nt: TGCGCCAGCAGTGGGACACAGGGGGCATACACTGAAGCTTTCTTT
v_gene: TRBV10-1
j_gene: TRBJ1-1
abundance: -
d_gene: TRBD1

CDR3aa: CASSASGGVGQPQHF
CDR3nt: TGTGCCAGCAGCGCCTCAGGGGGTGTCGGGCAGCCCCAGCATTTT
v_gene: TRBV9
j_gene: TRBJ1-5
abundance: once
d_gene: TRBD1

CDR3aa: CAWSGSPHAGELFF
CDR3nt: TGTGCCTGGAGTGGGAGCCCCCACGCCGGGGAGCTGTTTTTT
v_gene: TRBV30
j_gene: TRBJ2-2
abundance: -
d_gene: -

CDR3aa: CASSRSSDSGYNEQFF
CDR3nt: TGTGCCAGCTCACGTTCTTCGGATAGCGGATACAATGAGCAGTTCTTC
v_gene: TRBV18
j_gene: TRBJ2-1
abundance: once
d_gene: -

CDR3aa: CASSLVAGPYGYTF
CDR3nt: TGTGCCAGCAGCCTAGTCGCAGGGCCCTATGGCTACACCTTC
v_gene: TRBV11-2
j_gene: TRBJ1-2
abundance: -
d_gene: -

CDR3aa: CASSQEYGGPGANVLTF
CDR3nt: TGCGCCAGCAGCCAAGAGTATGGGGGGCCTGGGGCCAACGTCCTGACTTTC
v_gene: TRBV4-1
j_gene: TRBJ2-6
abundance: -
d_gene: -

CDR3aa: CARALSSYNSPLHF
CDR3nt: TGCGCCAGGGCCCTGAGCTCCTATAATTCACCCCTCCACTTT
v_gene: TRBV5-1
j_gene: TRBJ1-6
abundance: -
d_gene: -

CDR3aa: CASRSGTPVPYEQYF
CDR3nt: TGTGCCAGCAGGTCCGGGACACCGGTCCCCTACGAGCAGTACTTC
v_gene: TRBV28
j_gene: TRBJ2-7
abundance: -
d_gene: -

CDR3aa: CASAQGTGNTIYF
CDR3nt: TGCGCCAGCGCGCAGGGAACTGGAAACACCATATATTTT
v_gene: TRBV5-1
j_gene: TRBJ1-3
abundance: -
d_gene: -

CDR3aa: CAWSVLRLGTVYGYTF
CDR3nt: TGTGCCTGGAGTGTACTAAGGTTGGGCACGGTCTATGGCTACACCTTC
v_gene: TRBV30
j_gene: TRBJ1-2
abundance: -
d_gene: -

CDR3aa: CASSAQDRAGNTIYF
CDR3nt: TGTGCCAGCAGTGCCCAGGACAGGGCTGGAAACACCATATATTTT
v_gene: TRBV2
j_gene: TRBJ1-3
abundance: -
d_gene: TRBD1

CDR3aa: CASSLVRGTEAFF
CDR3nt: TGTGCCAGCAGCTTAGTCAGGGGCACTGAAGCTTTCTTT
v_gene: TRBV7-3
j_gene: TRBJ1-1
abundance: -
d_gene: -

CDR3aa: CASRGLEIHEQYF
CDR3nt: TGTGCCAGCAGGGGATTAGAAATCCACGAGCAGTACTTC
v_gene: TRBV6-6
j_gene: TRBJ2-7
abundance: -
d_gene: -

CDR3aa: CASWDYQETQYF
CDR3nt: TGTGCCAGCTGGGACTACCAAGAGACCCAGTACTTC
v_gene: TRBV28
j_gene: TRBJ2-5
abundance: -
d_gene: -

CDR3aa: CASSLVRELFF
CDR3nt: TGTGCCAGCAGCTTAGTCCGGGAGCTGTTTTTT
v_gene: TRBV7-2
j_gene: TRBJ2-2
abundance: -
d_gene: -

CDR3aa: CASSQQTSYNSPLHF
CDR3nt: TGTGCCAGCAGCCAACAAACCTCCTATAATTCACCCCTCCACTTT
v_gene: TRBV5-8
j_gene: TRBJ1-6
abundance: -
d_gene: -

CDR3aa: CASSRDKSTDTQYF
CDR3nt: TGCGCCAGCAGCAGGGACAAAAGCACAGATACGCAGTATTTT
v_gene: TRBV4-3
j_gene: TRBJ2-3
abundance: -
d_gene: -

CDR3aa: CASAIGQANTEAFF
CDR3nt: TGTGCTAGTGCCATTGGCCAGGCTAACACTGAAGCTTTCTTT
v_gene: TRBV12-5
j_gene: TRBJ1-1
abundance: -
d_gene: -

CDR3aa: CAISDFRLGEKLFF
CDR3nt: TGTGCCATCAGTGATTTCCGTCTGGGTGAAAAACTGTTTTTT
v_gene: TRBV10-3
j_gene: TRBJ1-4
abundance: -
d_gene: -

CDR3aa: CASSLGGSGRDEQYF
CDR3nt: TGTGCCAGCAGCTTAGGGGGTAGCGGGAGAGACGAGCAGTACTTC
v_gene: TRBV7-2
j_gene: TRBJ2-7
abundance: -
d_gene: TRBD2

CDR3aa: CASSLGTGFGYEQYF
CDR3nt: TGTGCCAGCAGCCTCGGGACAGGGTTTGGGTACGAGCAGTACTTC
v_gene: TRBV9
j_gene: TRBJ2-7
abundance: -
d_gene: TRBD1

CDR3aa: CASSVVGSGNTIYF
CDR3nt: TGTGCCAGCAGCGTAGTAGGTAGTGGAAACACCATATATTTT
v_gene: TRBV9
j_gene: TRBJ1-3
abundance: -
d_gene: -

CDR3aa: CASSQALRETQYF
CDR3nt: TGTGCCAGCAGCCAAGCTCTAAGAGAGACCCAGTACTTC
v_gene: TRBV4-2
j_gene: TRBJ2-5
abundance: -
d_gene: -

CDR3aa: CASSQGDSNQPQHF
CDR3nt: TGTGCCAGTTCCCAGGGGGATAGCAATCAGCCCCAGCATTTT
v_gene: TRBV6-1
j_gene: TRBJ1-5
abundance: -
d_gene: TRBD1

CDR3aa: CASSLEWAKNIQYF
CDR3nt: TGCGCCAGCAGCTTGGAGTGGGCCAAAAACATTCAGTACTTC
v_gene: TRBV5-1
j_gene: TRBJ2-4
abundance: -
d_gene: -

CDR3aa: CASSTFLTGEEQYF
CDR3nt: TGTGCCAGCAGTACCTTCCTGACAGGGGAAGAGCAGTACTTC
v_gene: TRBV28
j_gene: TRBJ2-7
abundance: -
d_gene: TRBD1

CDR3aa: CASSLSNRGWTEAFF
CDR3nt: TGTGCCAGCAGTTTATCGAACCGGGGGTGGACTGAAGCTTTCTTT
v_gene: TRBV27
j_gene: TRBJ1-1
abundance: -
d_gene: -

CDR3aa: CACQQGISGNTIYF
CDR3nt: TGTGCCTGTCAGCAGGGAATCTCTGGAAACACCATATATTTT
v_gene: TRBV30
j_gene: TRBJ1-3
abundance: -
d_gene: -

CDR3aa: CASSGQGLVGEQYF
CDR3nt: TGTGCCAGCAGTGGGCAGGGACTCGTTGGCGAGCAGTACTTC
v_gene: TRBV6-1
j_gene: TRBJ2-7
abundance: -
d_gene: -

CDR3aa: CASSTIPGLAVARHEQFF
CDR3nt: TGTGCCAGCAGTACTATACCGGGACTAGCGGTCGCAAGGCATGAGCAGTTCTTC
v_gene: TRBV2
j_gene: TRBJ2-1
abundance: -
d_gene: TRBD2

CDR3aa: CASSFTGNSYEQYF
CDR3nt: TGTGCCAGCAGCTTCACGGGTAACTCCTACGAGCAGTACTTC
v_gene: TRBV7-2
j_gene: TRBJ2-7
abundance: -
d_gene: -

CDR3aa: CASSSPTGSNYGYTF
CDR3nt: TGTGCCAGCAGTTCCCCGACAGGATCTAACTATGGCTACACCTTC
v_gene: TRBV5-4
j_gene: TRBJ1-2
abundance: -
d_gene: -

CDR3aa: CAIGTGGSYEQYF
CDR3nt: TGTGCCATCGGGACAGGGGGAAGCTACGAGCAGTACTTC
v_gene: TRBV10-3
j_gene: TRBJ2-7
abundance: -
d_gene: TRBD1